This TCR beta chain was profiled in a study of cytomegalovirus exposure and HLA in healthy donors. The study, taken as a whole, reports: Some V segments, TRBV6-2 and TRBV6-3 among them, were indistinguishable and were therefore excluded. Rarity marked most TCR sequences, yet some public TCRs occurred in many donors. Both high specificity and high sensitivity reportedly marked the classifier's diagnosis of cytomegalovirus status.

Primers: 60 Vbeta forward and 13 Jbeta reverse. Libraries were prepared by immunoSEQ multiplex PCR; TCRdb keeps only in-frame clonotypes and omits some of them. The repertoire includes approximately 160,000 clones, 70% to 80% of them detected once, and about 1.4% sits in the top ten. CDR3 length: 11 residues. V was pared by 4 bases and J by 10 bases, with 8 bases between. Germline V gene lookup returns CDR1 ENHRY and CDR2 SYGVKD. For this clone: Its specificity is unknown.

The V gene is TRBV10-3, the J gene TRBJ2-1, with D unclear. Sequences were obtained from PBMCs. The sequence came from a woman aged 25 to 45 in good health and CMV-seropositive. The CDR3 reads CAISGLEEQFF. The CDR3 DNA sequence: TGTGCCATCAGTGGACTGGAAGAGCAGTTCTTC.